This T cell receptor beta chain was observed in a study of cytomegalovirus exposure and HLA in healthy donors. Study-level points and caveats: In a later analysis, compared with equally common non-associated chains, HLA-associated beta chains were more expanded. Another analysis was done later, and it associated fewer than 20,000 TCR beta sequences with HLA alleles at 0.05 false discovery rate. In a later analysis, common viral pathogens appeared linked to several of the most significant clusters.

This clone showed up just once. Its antigen is not known. The CDR3 covers 16 residues. Looked up from germline, CDR1 is SGHTA and CDR2 is FQGNSA. V trimming: 5 bases; J trimming: 8 bases; junction bases outside the gene matches: 16. This PCR relied on a set of 60 Vbeta primers and 13 Jbeta primers. Assay: immunoSEQ multiplex PCR; the TCRdb copy retains only in-frame clones and omits some. The repertoire holds about 130,000 clones, with around 75% as singletons. V is TRBV7-2 and J is TRBJ1-1, with TRBD1 matching over 8 bases. This TCR was recovered from a man in his forties in good health and CMV-seronegative. The material sequenced was PBMCs. DNA for the CDR3: TGTGCCAGCAGCATCGGACCACAGGGGGGGGTGGGGGAAGCTTTCTTT. It specifies CASSIGPQGGVGEAFF.